This T cell receptor (beta chain) derives from a study of T-cell memory formation after mild COVID-19. Study outcomes and limitations: Cross-reactive memory appears to have joined, as suggested by some responding clones showing up in pre-infection memory.

As concerns this clonotype: Its antigen is unidentified.

One entry per CDR3 protein, called by TCRdb with MiXCR from the 5' RACE reads. The profile shows around 510,000 distinct CDR3 sequences, roughly 22% of them singletons. With 3 bases removed from V and 0 bases from J, the gap between germline ends came to 11 bases. The CDR3 has 15 amino acids. Germline-derived CDR1 and CDR2 are SEHNR and FQNEAQ (reference sequence). The sequenced material came from PBMCs or a T cell subset sorted from them (not recorded which). The receptor was derived from an adult woman who had mild COVID-19 (a few samples of this study predate the infection). Cell type and time point are not known. The chain employs TRBV7-9 and TRBJ1-1; tentatively, D is TRBD1 (5 bases). CDR3 region: CASSFGALVNTEAFF. CDR3 DNA: TGTGCCAGCAGCTTTGGGGCCCTCGTGAACACTGAAGCTTTCTTT.